Reported below is one TCR beta chain. Its antigen is not identified. This sample stems from a study of radiotherapy plus CTLA-4 blockade in lung cancer. Study-wide findings and caveats: TCR clones from tumors expanded in blood after radiotherapy plus ipilimumab.

Sequenced by immunoSEQ multiplex PCR; TCRdb stores in-frame clones only, minus some. The sample gives under 55,000 clones, 80% to 85% of which show up once; 2.5% to 4% is in the top ten. Chemo-refractory metastatic non-small-cell lung cancer patients underwent focal radiation alongside CTLA-4 blockade with ipilimumab. This CDR3 is built from 18 residues. Per the germline V gene, CDR1 is SGHVS and CDR2 is FQNEAQ. V gave up 1 base and J gave up 6 bases, with 25 bases separating them. This clonotype originated in a human donor with non-small cell lung cancer who had stable disease on radiotherapy plus ipilimumab. The source material was peripheral blood, sampled from a patient treated with radiotherapy plus ipilimumab. The rearrangement uses TRBV7-8 and TRBJ2-7, with a tentative D call TRBD1 (6 bases). The chain's CDR3 is CASSLVGATPGWGLEQYF. In DNA, the CDR3 is TGTGCCAGCAGCTTAGTCGGGGCCACCCCAGGGTGGGGGCTCGAGCAGTACTTC.